This T cell receptor beta chain came from a study of identical twins. Study results and caveats: It was cross-sectional statistical analysis, not following the same donors, that the conclusions relied on. The study found excess low generation probability among twin-shared out-of-frame alpha sequences. Less excess twin sharing appeared in beta out-of-frame sequences.

This clonotype came up many times. Its antigen is still unknown. A universal primer site came from template switching; cDNA carried unique molecular identifiers. One entry per CDR3 protein, called by TCRdb with MiXCR from the 5' RACE reads. The sample holds around 530,000 distinct CDR3 sequences, about 15% seen once. The CDR3 totals 13 residues. The germline V gene has CDR1 SNHLY and CDR2 FYNNEI. The V and J ends lost 6 bases and 6 bases respectively, with 12 bases between them. These data are also associated with another study on yellow fever vaccine responses in identical twins.

The chain uses TRBV2 and TRBJ2-1; possibly TRBD2 for D (5 bases). The sample taken for sequencing was CD4+ T cells sorted from blood. This receptor was taken from a young woman in good health. The CDR3 bases are TGTGCCAGCAGGGACGGGATAAGCAATGAGCAGTTCTTC. This gives the protein CASRDGISNEQFF. Based on the CDR3 plus reference TRBV2 and TRBJ2-1, the full variable domain is EPEVTQTPSHQVTQMGQEVILRCVPISNHLYFYWYRQILGQKVEFLVSFYNNEISEKSEIFDDQFSVERPDGSNFTLKIRSTKLEDSAMYFCASRDGISNEQFFGPGTRLTVL.